This T cell receptor beta chain was identified in a study of shared clonotypes between healthy human individuals. The table came from immunoSEQ multiplex PCR; TCRdb's copy has only in-frame clones and leaves some out. The repertoire consists of about 770,000 clones, with roughly 72% occurring once and the leading ten covering 1.8%. This CDR3 has 17 amino acids. The V end lost 0 bases, the J end lost 0 bases, and 12 bases lay between the germline ends. CDR1 is LGHNA, CDR2 YNFKEQ, per germline. This TCR came from a woman aged 25-40 years in good health. J is TRBJ1-3 and V is TRBV4-2; D is unresolved. The sample was memory CD4+ T cells sorted from blood. The subset denotes: CD45RA-negative fraction. CDR3 sequence reads: CASSQEPDSYSGNTIYF. CDR3 nucleotides: TGTGCCAGCAGCCAAGAACCGGACTCCTACTCTGGAAACACCATATATTTT.